The 29 T cell receptor beta chains listed next were all sequenced from one sample in a study of blood T cell repertoires in COVID-19. This table comes from immunoSEQ multiplex PCR, and its TCRdb copy is limited to in-frame clones, with some not included. The sample consists of 350,000 or so clones, around 86% of them appearing once. What was sequenced was PBMCs or T cells enriched from blood (not recorded which). The receptors come from a middle-aged woman with acute COVID-19.

This clone has a handful of counts. This chain uses TRBV5-1 with TRBJ1-4; D possibly corresponds to TRBD1 (5 bases). Trimming shortened V by 3 bases and J by 6 bases, and 12 bases separated the two germline ends. The germline gives CDR1 SGHRS, CDR2 YFSETQ. The CDR3 runs 14 residues. The CDR3 region is CASSSHKGDEKLFF. The CDR3 nucleotides read TGCGCCAGCAGCTCGCATAAAGGGGATGAAAAACTGTTTTTT.

This clone showed up just a few times. This chain connects TRBV28 to TRBJ1-2; TRBD1 aligns across 8 bases. Germline V gene data show CDR1 as MDHEN and CDR2 as SYDVKM. The length of the CDR3 is 14 residues. V shed 5 bases, J shed 8 bases, and the junction held 10 bases outside the gene matches. CDR3 bases: TGTGCCAGCAGTGAAGGACAGGGCCTCGTCGGCTACACCTTC. It encodes CASSEGQGLVGYTF.

This clone showed up just once. The V and J genes are TRBV4-2 and TRBJ2-3, with 9 positions matching TRBD2. V dropped 2 bases and J dropped 2; count of bases not matched to a gene: 11. Germline CDR1 and CDR2: LGHNA and YNFKEQ. The CDR3 sequence is 18 residues long. CDR3 DNA sequence: TGTGCCAGCAGCCAAACCCCTGGCGGGGGGGCCTCCACAGATACGCAGTATTTT. Protein sequence: CASSQTPGGGASTDTQYF.

The chain links TRBV7-6 to TRBJ2-6; D gene unclear. Germline V gene lookup returns CDR1 SGHVS and CDR2 FNYEAQ. Trimming removed 5 bases at V and 1 base at J, with 12 bases between. The CDR3 is 16 amino acids. CDR3 in amino acids: CASSLLAGSGANVLTF. The CDR3, as DNA: TGTGCCAGCAGCCTCCTCGCCGGGTCTGGGGCCAACGTCCTGACTTTC.

This rearrangement joins TRBV5-4 to TRBJ2-4; perhaps TRBD1 as D (6 bases). Germline V gene lookup returns CDR1 SGHNT and CDR2 YYREEE (reference sequence). The CDR3 is 13 residues long. V was pared by 4 bases and J by 5 bases, with 10 bases between. The DNA of the CDR3 is TGTGCCAGCAGCCAGGACAGAGAAAACATTCAGTACTTC. Amino acids: CASSQDRENIQYF.

V is TRBV25-1 and J is TRBJ1-2, with 11 nucleotides matching TRBD1. The CDR3 is made up of 18 amino acids. The V gene end was trimmed by 2 bases and the J gene end by 1 base; junction bases not matched to a gene: 9. Per the germline V gene, CDR1 is MGHDK and CDR2 is SYGVNS. The CDR3: CASSEDWDRGTHNYGYTF. The CDR3 DNA sequence: TGTGCCAGCAGTGAAGATTGGGACAGGGGGACCCATAACTATGGCTACACCTTC.

This clone has just a few counts. The rearrangement links TRBV6-5 to TRBJ1-1; 7 nucleotides agree with TRBD1. Germline CDR1 MNHEY, CDR2 SVGAGI. Trimming took 7 bases from V and 1 from J; bases not matched to a gene: 6. CDR3 length: 14 residues. The CDR3 DNA is TGTGCCAGCAAGTACAGGGGCGGGAACACTGAAGCTTTCTTT. Its protein product is CASKYRGGNTEAFF.

The sample holds one count of this clone. The chain combines TRBV11-2 with TRBJ2-1, with 7 bases that match TRBD1. Looked up from germline, CDR1 is SGHAT and CDR2 is FQNNGV. After removal of 5 bases from V and 9 bases from J, the junction contained 4 bases not matched to a gene. CDR3 length equals 12 residues. CDR3 bases: TGTGCCAGCAGCGGGGACAGTCCTGAGCAGTTCTTC. The encoded protein is CASSGDSPEQFF.

V and J are TRBV10-3 and TRBJ1-5; D gene uncertain. V lost 0 bases, J lost 0 bases, and 9 bases lay in between. The CDR3 consists of 16 residues. The V gene's germline CDR1 is ENHRY and CDR2 SYGVKD. CDR3 nucleotides: TGTGCCATCAGTGAGTCCGACTTTTATAGCAATCAGCCCCAGCATTTT. Amino acids: CAISESDFYSNQPQHF.

This clone was seen a handful of times. The gene calls are TRBV27 and TRBJ1-6; no clear D. The length of the CDR3 is 13 residues. CDR1 and CDR2 (germline): MNHEY, SMNVEV (reference sequence). Trimming pared 4 bases from V and 16 bases from J, leaving 17 bases between. The CDR3 reads CASSSLPVGELHF. The CDR3 nucleotides read TGTGCCAGCAGTTCACTTCCGGTCGGGGAGCTCCACTTT.

The rearrangement links TRBV7-9 to TRBJ1-3; D is unclear. Trimming took 1 base from V and 0 from J, leaving 4 bases between them. Germline V lookup: CDR1 SEHNR, CDR2 FQNEAQ (reference sequence). This CDR3 contains 14 residues. In DNA form, the CDR3 reads TGTGCCAGCAGCTTAGATAACTCTGGAAACACCATATATTTT. Amino acid sequence: CASSLDNSGNTIYF.

Regarding this clone: This sample includes further DNA sequences coding for the same CDR3. The V and J genes are TRBV5-4 and TRBJ2-2; 7 bases fit TRBD1. The CDR3 totals 14 residues. Germline loops: CDR1 SGHNT, CDR2 YYREEE (reference sequence). The V gene end was trimmed by 0 bases and the J gene end by 6 bases; junction bases not matched to a gene: 2. Written as DNA, the CDR3 is TGTGCCAGCAGCTTGGACAGGGGTGCCGGGGAGCTGTTTTTT. Translating it yields CASSLDRGAGELFF.

The chain employs TRBV6-5 and TRBJ1-1, with D perhaps matching TRBD1 (6 bases). V lost 4 bases to trimming and J lost 5 bases, with 14 bases between them. Per the germline V gene, CDR1 is MNHEY and CDR2 is SVGAGI. The CDR3 covers 14 residues. The CDR3 sequence is CASSLRTARTEAFF. DNA for the CDR3: TGTGCCAGCAGTTTAAGGACAGCCAGGACTGAAGCTTTCTTT.

This clone was picked up one time. The chain combines TRBV4-2 with TRBJ1-2; D gene unclear. This CDR3 has 14 amino acids. The germline CDR1 and CDR2 sequences are LGHNA and YNFKEQ. V dropped 0 bases and J dropped 2 bases, with 7 bases sitting between them. Here the CDR3 reads CASSQEESNYGYTF. In DNA form, the CDR3 reads TGTGCCAGCAGCCAAGAGGAGAGCAACTATGGCTACACCTTC.

The V and J genes are TRBV11-1 and TRBJ1-2, with 8 bases that match TRBD1. The CDR3 totals 16 residues. V was clipped by 8 bases and J by 4 bases; unmatched bases: 15. Germline V gene lookup returns CDR1 SGHAT and CDR2 FQDESV (reference sequence). The CDR3 bases are TGTGCCAGCTCCTCCATTGGCGTCGACAGGGGCTATGGCTACACCTTC. Its translation is CASSSIGVDRGYGYTF.

The chain has TRBV28 and TRBJ2-6, with 9 positions matching TRBD2. This CDR3 is built from 19 residues. The ends lost 5 bases at V and 2 bases at J; junction bases unmatched: 13. Germline V gene data show CDR1 as MDHEN and CDR2 as SYDVKM. CDR3 region: CASSPPGLAGKTGANVLTF. The CDR3 nucleotides read TGTGCCAGCAGTCCGCCGGGGCTAGCGGGAAAAACTGGGGCCAACGTCCTGACTTTC.

The table lists this clone with a count of one. The gene calls are TRBV19 and TRBJ1-2; 10 positions agree with TRBD1. The CDR3 covers 15 residues. The germline CDR1 and CDR2 sequences are LNHDA and SQIVND (reference sequence). Unmatched junction bases numbered 8, after V lost 5 bases and J lost 5 bases. The DNA for the CDR3 is TGTGCCAGTAGTTCACCGGGACAGGGGCTTTATGGCTACACCTTC. Residues: CASSSPGQGLYGYTF.

The CDR3 sequence is CASSLSLAVGGYGYTF. The CDR3 bases are TGTGCCAGCAGCTTATCTCTTGCGGTCGGAGGCTATGGCTACACCTTC. The V call is TRBV7-2, the J call TRBJ1-2, with unresolved D. Germline lookup yields CDR1 SGHTA and CDR2 FQGNSA. The CDR3 consists of 16 residues. The ends were cut back, 2 bases at V and 4 bases at J, with 17 bases in the middle.

The J gene is TRBJ1-2, the V gene TRBV3-1 (or the pseudogene TRBV3-2); D remains unclear. CDR1 and CDR2 from the germline V gene are LGHDT and YNNKEL (reference sequence). V was pared by 1 base and J by 2 bases, with 11 bases between. CDR3 size: 15 residues. The CDR3 reads CASSQGWRSNYGYTF. CDR3 nucleotide sequence: TGTGCCAGCAGCCAAGGATGGAGGTCGAACTATGGCTACACCTTC.

Here the CDR3 reads CATSMDRGLPEQYF. DNA of the CDR3: TGTGCCACCAGCATGGACAGGGGGCTGCCCGAGCAGTACTTC. This rearrangement joins TRBV15 to TRBJ2-7, with 11 bases matching TRBD1. This CDR3 comprises 14 residues. Per the germline V gene, CDR1 is LNHNV and CDR2 is YYDKDF (reference sequence). V lost 4 bases and J lost 6; bases outside the gene matches: 5.

This clone was recorded a few times. This same CDR3 is encoded by further DNA sequences in the sample. This rearrangement joins TRBV28 to TRBJ1-2, with 9 bases identical to TRBD1. The ends lost 3 bases at V and 2 bases at J; junction bases unmatched: 1. Germline values: CDR1 MDHEN, CDR2 SYDVKM. The CDR3 consists of 14 residues. Written as DNA, the CDR3 is TGTGCCAGCAGTTTGGGACAGGGAAACTATGGCTACACCTTC. This gives the protein CASSLGQGNYGYTF.

In this sample, this clone turned up a few times. This sample also contains other DNA sequences that code for the same CDR3. This chain connects TRBV5-1 to TRBJ2-3; 9 bases line up with TRBD2. CDR1 is SGHRS, CDR2 YFSETQ, per germline. Germline trimming cut 2 bases from V and 3 bases from J; bases unmatched to any gene: 4. The CDR3 loop spans 15 amino acids. The CDR3 region has the DNA TGCGCCAGCAGCTTACTGGCGGGGGGGACAGATACGCAGTATTTT. Translating gives CASSLLAGGTDTQYF.

V and J are TRBV27 and TRBJ2-1, with 10 bases that match TRBD1. CDR1 and CDR2 from the germline V gene are MNHEY and SMNVEV (reference sequence). This CDR3 is built from 13 residues. The V and J ends lost 4 bases and 6 bases, in that order; junction bases with no gene match: 0. CDR3 DNA: TGTGCCAGCAGTTGGACAGGGGGCAATGAGCAGTTCTTC. Residues: CASSWTGGNEQFF.

The rearrangement uses TRBV3-1 (or the pseudogene TRBV3-2) and TRBJ1-3; a possible D gene is TRBD1 (5 bases). Germline V CDR1 and CDR2: LGHDT, YNNKEL (reference sequence). The CDR3 has 19 amino acids. Trimming shortened V by 4 bases and J by 0 bases, and 22 bases separated the two germline ends. The CDR3, as DNA: TGTGCCAGCAGCCGACCCGGAAAGGGGCCCACCAGCTCTGGAAACACCATATATTTT. Translation gives CASSRPGKGPTSSGNTIYF.

This sequence joins TRBV19 and TRBJ1-2; tentatively, D is TRBD1 (5 bases). Per germline, CDR1 LNHDA and CDR2 SQIVND (reference sequence). V was shortened by 3 bases and J by 3 bases, with 11 bases between the two germline ends. The CDR3 has 14 amino acids. This CDR3 is CASSIPDRDYGYTF. The CDR3 DNA sequence: TGTGCCAGTAGTATCCCCGACAGAGACTATGGCTACACCTTC.

This rearrangement joins TRBV7-2 to TRBJ1-5, with 7 bases lining up with TRBD1. Germline V gene sequence: CDR1 SGHTA, CDR2 FQGNSA. The V and J ends lost 5 bases and 4 bases, in that order; junction bases with no gene match: 5. The CDR3 covers 14 residues. This CDR3 is CASSISQGNQPQHF. The CDR3 DNA reads TGTGCCAGCAGCATCTCACAGGGGAATCAGCCCCAGCATTTT.

This chain uses TRBV28 with TRBJ1-3, with 8 nucleotides matching TRBD1. Losses at the gene ends were 3 bases for V and 4 bases for J; bases not matched to a gene: 8. The CDR3 consists of 16 residues. Germline loops: CDR1 MDHEN, CDR2 SYDVKM. The CDR3 bases are TGTGCCAGCAGTTTTTTGACAGGGGCCGGGGGAAACACCATATATTTT. It is translated as CASSFLTGAGGNTIYF.

The CDR3 coding sequence is TGTGCCAGCAGCTTGCGGACGGGAGCTAACTATGGCTACACCTTC. Translation gives CASSLRTGANYGYTF. This chain uses TRBV7-8 with TRBJ1-2; D is unclear. Germline CDR1 is SGHVS and CDR2 is FQNEAQ. The ends were cut back, 3 bases at V and 0 bases at J, with 11 bases in the middle. CDR3 length equals 15 residues.

This clone has more than one count but fewer than ten. The chain recombines TRBV19 with TRBJ1-2, with D unresolved. Germline CDR1 LNHDA, CDR2 SQIVND (reference sequence). CDR3 length: 16 amino acids. The V end was cut by 4 bases, the J end by 0 bases, with 15 bases between. The CDR3 is CASSKPGSLSNYGYTF. CDR3 DNA: TGTGCCAGTAGTAAGCCCGGGAGCCTCTCTAACTATGGCTACACCTTC.